This T cell receptor (beta chain) stems from a study of blood T cell repertoires in COVID-19. Across the whole study: Specimens from acute and convalescent COVID-19 originated in the United States, Italy and Spain. Sources were T cells, B-cell-depleted T cells, or PBMCs; the material itself was cDNA or gDNA.

This CDR3 has 15 residues. Germline CDR1 reads LGHDT; CDR2 reads YNNKEL (reference sequence). Trimming cost V 3 bases and J 5 bases; bases outside gene matches: 6. In this sample, this clone turned up once. Authors' processing steps: Scientists estimated how many nucleated cells there were by amplifying reference gene primers. Here immunoSEQ multiplex PCR was the method, and the copy in TCRdb shows in-frame clones only, minus some. V and J calls and clone size are those listed in that table; D and trimming were worked out from the DNA. The table lists around 300,000 clones, approximately 85% of them singletons, with approximately 7.5% in the top ten.

The specimen sequenced was peripheral blood. This sequence originates from a human donor in a cohort sampled during active COVID-19. V usage is TRBV3-1 (or the pseudogene TRBV3-2) and J usage is TRBJ2-2; 7 bases are a match to TRBD1. This CDR3 reads CASSHHRGDTGELFF. The CDR3 nucleotides read TGTGCCAGCAGCCACCACAGGGGAGATACCGGGGAGCTGTTTTTT.